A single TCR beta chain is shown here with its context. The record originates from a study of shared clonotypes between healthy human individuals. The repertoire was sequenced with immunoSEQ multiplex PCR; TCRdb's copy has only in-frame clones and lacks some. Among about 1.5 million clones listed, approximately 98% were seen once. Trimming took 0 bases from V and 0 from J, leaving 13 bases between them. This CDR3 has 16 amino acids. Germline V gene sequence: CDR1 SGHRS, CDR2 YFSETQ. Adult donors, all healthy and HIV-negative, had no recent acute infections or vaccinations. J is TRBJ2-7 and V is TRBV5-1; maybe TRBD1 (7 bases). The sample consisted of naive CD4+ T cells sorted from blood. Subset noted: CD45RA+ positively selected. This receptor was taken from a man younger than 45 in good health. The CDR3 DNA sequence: TGCGCCAGCAGCTTGGCCGCGGGACAGCACTCCTACGAGCAGTACTTC. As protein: CASSLAAGQHSYEQYF.